Reported below is one T cell receptor beta chain. This entry is derived from a study of CD8 T cells in Susac syndrome. At the level of the study: When blood was collected, patients with Susac syndrome were therapy-naive, were taking corticosteroids, or were receiving intravenous immunoglobulin alone.

The V end was cut by 3 bases, the J end by 5 bases, with 18 bases between. This CDR3 is built from 15 residues. The germline gives CDR1 SGDLS, CDR2 YYNGEE. With random hexamers, reverse transcription was performed on about 0.45 to 1 ug of RNA. The TCR beta CDR3 was amplified by immunoSEQ multiplex PCR across 54 Vbeta, 13 Jbeta. TCRdb independently ran MiXCR on the immunoSEQ multiplex PCR reads; one entry per CDR3 protein. Of 130,000 or so distinct CDR3 sequences in the sample, over 90% were seen once. Specimen: CD8+ T cells from PBMCs. The sequence was collected from a human donor with Susac syndrome. V usage is TRBV9 and J usage is TRBJ2-7, with a weak D call TRBD2 (7 bases). CDR3: CASSAGGRGGNEQYF. CDR3 in DNA: TGTGCCAGCAGCGCCGGGGGGCGGGGAGGAAACGAGCAGTACTTC.